This T cell receptor beta chain was identified during a study of shared clonotypes between healthy human individuals. This clone was detected once. Sequencing used immunoSEQ multiplex PCR; TCRdb keeps in-frame clones, though not all of them. Of 1,400,000 or so clones listed, 98% are singletons. The junction had 9 bases not matched to a gene; V was cut back by 4 bases and J by 3 bases. CDR1 is SGHRS, CDR2 YFSETQ, per germline. This CDR3 has 16 residues. The sequenced material came from naive CD4+ T cells sorted from blood. Subset denoted: CD45RA+ positively selected. The rearrangement joins TRBV5-1 to TRBJ2-1; 8 bases are shared with TRBD2. The clonotype was recovered from a man aged 25 to 40 in good health. CDR3 region: CASSLRAGASYNEQFF. DNA for the CDR3: TGCGCCAGCAGCCTCCGAGCGGGAGCAAGCTACAATGAGCAGTTCTTC.